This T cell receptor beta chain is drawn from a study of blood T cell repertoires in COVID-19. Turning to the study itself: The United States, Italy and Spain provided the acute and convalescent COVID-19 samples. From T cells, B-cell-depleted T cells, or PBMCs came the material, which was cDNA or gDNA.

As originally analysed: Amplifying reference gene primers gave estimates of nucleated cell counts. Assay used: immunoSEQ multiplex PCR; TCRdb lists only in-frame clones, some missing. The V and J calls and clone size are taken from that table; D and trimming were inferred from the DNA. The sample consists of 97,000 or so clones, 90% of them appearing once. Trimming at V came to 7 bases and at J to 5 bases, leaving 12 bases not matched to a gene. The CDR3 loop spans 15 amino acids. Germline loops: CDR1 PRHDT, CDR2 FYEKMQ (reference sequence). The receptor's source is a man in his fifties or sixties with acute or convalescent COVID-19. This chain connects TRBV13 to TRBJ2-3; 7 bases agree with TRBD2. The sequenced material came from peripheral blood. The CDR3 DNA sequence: TGTGCCAGCACCCAGCGGCGGGGGATAGTAGATACGCAGTATTTT. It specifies CASTQRRGIVDTQYF.